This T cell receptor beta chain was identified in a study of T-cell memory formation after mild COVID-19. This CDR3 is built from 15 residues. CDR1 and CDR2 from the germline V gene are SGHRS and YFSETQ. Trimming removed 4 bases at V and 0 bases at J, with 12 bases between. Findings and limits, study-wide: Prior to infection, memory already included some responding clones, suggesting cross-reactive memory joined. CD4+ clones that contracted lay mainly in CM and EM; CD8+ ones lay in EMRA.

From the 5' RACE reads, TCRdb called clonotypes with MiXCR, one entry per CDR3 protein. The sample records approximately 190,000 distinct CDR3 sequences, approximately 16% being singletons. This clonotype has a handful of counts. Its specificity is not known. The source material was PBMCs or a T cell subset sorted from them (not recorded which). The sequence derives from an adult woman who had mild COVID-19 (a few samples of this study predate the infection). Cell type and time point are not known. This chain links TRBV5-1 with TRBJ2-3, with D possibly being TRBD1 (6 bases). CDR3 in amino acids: CASSPDRISTDTQYF. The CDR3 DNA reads TGCGCCAGCAGCCCGGACAGAATTAGCACAGATACGCAGTATTTT.